This T cell receptor beta chain was captured by sequencing in a study of blood T cell repertoires in COVID-19. Study as a whole: Sites across the United States, Italy and Spain contributed samples from acute and convalescent COVID-19. T cells, B-cell-depleted T cells, or PBMCs provided the cDNA or gDNA that served as material.

Original handling: Amplified reference gene primers provided the basis for estimating nucleated cell counts. Method: immunoSEQ multiplex PCR; TCRdb's copy keeps in-frame clones and lacks some. That table furnishes V, J and clone size, whereas the DNA furnished D and trimming. The sample carries 190,000 or so clones, roughly nine tenths recorded once. Assignment of participants to cohorts was predicated upon participant-reported clinical history. Per germline, CDR1 LGHNA and CDR2 YSLEER. The CDR3 extends over 13 amino acids. Trimming removed 2 bases at V and 7 bases at J, with 11 bases between. This clonotype was obtained from a woman aged 25 to 39 who had recovered from COVID-19. Sequencing input: PBMCs or T cells enriched from blood (not recorded which). The rearrangement links TRBV4-3 to TRBJ1-2; a weak D match, TRBD1 (6 bases). CDR3 residues: CASSQNRVGGYTF. The CDR3, as DNA: TGCGCCAGCAGCCAAAACAGGGTGGGTGGCTACACCTTC.